These 32 T cell receptor beta chains were all obtained from the same sample, sequenced in a study of blood T cell repertoires in COVID-19. TCRdb's copy holds only in-frame clones and misses some; the assay was immunoSEQ multiplex PCR. In the table there are 95,000 to 110,000 clones, about 89% of which are singletons. The sequenced material came from peripheral blood. The receptors stem from a woman aged 60-75 years with acute or convalescent COVID-19.

The chain employs TRBV27 and TRBJ1-1, with TRBD1 matching over 8 bases. V shed 7 bases, J shed 5 bases, and the junction held 9 bases outside the gene matches. Germline V CDR1 and CDR2: MNHEY, SMNVEV (reference sequence). The CDR3 consists of 14 residues. Here the CDR3 reads CASKPDRVGTEAFF. CDR3 nucleotides: TGTGCCAGCAAACCGGACAGGGTGGGGACTGAAGCTTTCTTT.

The V call is TRBV7-3, the J call TRBJ2-5, with 8 bases that match TRBD2. Unmatched junction bases numbered 6, after V lost 5 bases and J lost 4 bases. Germline loops: CDR1 SGHTA, CDR2 FQGTGA. The CDR3 totals 14 residues. The CDR3 DNA reads as TGTGCCAGCAGCCCTTCAGGACTAGCAGAGACCCAGTACTTC. Its protein is CASSPSGLAETQYF.

The chain uses TRBV6-2 or TRBV6-3 and TRBJ2-5; 10 positions match TRBD1. Germline V gene lookup returns CDR1 MNHEY and CDR2 SVGEGT. Trimming removed 2 bases from V and 5 bases from J; junction bases left unmatched: 5. This CDR3 contains 15 residues. CDR3 bases: TGTGCCAGCAGTTACGGGACAGGGGCCTTGGAGACCCAGTACTTC. Its translation: CASSYGTGALETQYF.

This sequence joins TRBV10-3 and TRBJ1-2; no clear D gene. V was pared by 2 bases and J by 0 bases, with 10 bases between. The CDR3 has 15 amino acids. Germline lookup yields CDR1 ENHRY and CDR2 SYGVKD. The DNA for the CDR3 is TGTGCCATCAGTGAGACAACAGCTTCTAACTATGGCTACACCTTC. Translating gives CAISETTASNYGYTF.

J is TRBJ2-1 and V is TRBV20-1; no clear D gene. The CDR3 loop spans 14 amino acids. CDR1 is DFQATT and CDR2 is SNEGSKA in the germline V gene (reference sequence). Trimming removed 3 bases from V and 2 bases from J, with 11 bases in between. The CDR3 coding sequence is TGCAGTGCTAGTGGCGCGGCAACCTACAATGAGCAGTTCTTC. Amino acids: CSASGAATYNEQFF.

The J gene is TRBJ2-5, the V gene TRBV7-9; 11 nucleotides match TRBD2. Germline V gene sequence: CDR1 SEHNR, CDR2 FQNEAQ (reference sequence). The CDR3 extends over 15 amino acids. V lost 3 bases and J lost 2; bases outside the gene matches: 2. The CDR3, as DNA: TGTGCCAGCAGCTTGGGACTAGCGGCACAAGAGACCCAGTACTTC. Translating it yields CASSLGLAAQETQYF.

The chain employs TRBV30 and TRBJ1-1, with D possibly matching TRBD1 (6 bases). V dropped 1 base and J dropped 4 bases, with 10 bases sitting between them. CDR3 size: 13 residues. The germline V gene encodes CDR1 GTSNPN and CDR2 SVGIG (reference sequence). CDR3 in amino acids: CAWSETGGTEAFF. The CDR3 DNA follows: TGTGCCTGGAGTGAGACAGGCGGCACTGAAGCTTTCTTT.

This clone was found a few times. This chain connects TRBV28 to TRBJ2-7, with 9 bases fitting TRBD2. Germline CDR1 is MDHEN and CDR2 is SYDVKM. The CDR3 is 14 amino acids. Germline trimming cut 3 bases from V and 6 bases from J; bases unmatched to any gene: 6. CDR3 sequence: CASSFTSGPIEQYF. DNA for the CDR3: TGTGCCAGCAGTTTTACTAGCGGGCCGATCGAGCAGTACTTC.

Worth noting for this clone: The junction departs from the called germline gene at one end, perhaps through a read error. This chain connects TRBV6-5 to TRBJ1-6, with D unclear. Per the germline V gene, CDR1 is MNHEY and CDR2 is SVGAGI. The CDR3 spans 13 residues. CDR3 sequence reads: CASRNNRFAPPHF. The CDR3, as DNA: TGTGCCAGCAGAAATAACAGATTTGCACCCCCCCACTTT.

This clone was seen a few times. The V call is TRBV6-5, the J call TRBJ1-2, with 7 bases lining up with TRBD1. V shed 6 bases, J shed 6 bases, and the junction held 10 bases outside the gene matches. The CDR3 extends over 14 amino acids. Per germline, CDR1 MNHEY and CDR2 SVGAGI. The CDR3 sequence is CASSRTKTGNGYTF. DNA of the CDR3: TGTGCCAGCAGCCGTACCAAGACAGGGAATGGCTACACCTTC.

This clone was seen once. The rearrangement joins TRBV27 to TRBJ2-6, with D unclear. Germline values: CDR1 MNHEY, CDR2 SMNVEV (reference sequence). V lost 5 bases and J lost 4, with 15 bases in between. The CDR3 spans 16 residues. CDR3 DNA: TGTGCCAGCAGTCTAGTATCCGGCGACGGGGCCAACGTCCTGACTTTC. Translation gives CASSLVSGDGANVLTF.

V usage is TRBV16 and J usage is TRBJ1-2, with 10 bases identical to TRBD1. The germline V gene has CDR1 KGHSY and CDR2 FQNENV. Unmatched junction bases numbered 1, after V lost 0 bases and J lost 0 bases. CDR3 length equals 16 residues. In DNA form, the CDR3 reads TGTGCCAGCAGCCAATCGACAGGGGGCTCTAACTATGGCTACACCTTC. Amino acid sequence: CASSQSTGGSNYGYTF.

The rearrangement links TRBV24-1 to TRBJ2-4; the D gene is possibly TRBD1 (5 bases). The germline V and J ends were trimmed by 6 bases and 0 bases, with 14 bases remaining between them. There are 16 residues in the CDR3. Germline CDR1 reads KGHDR; CDR2 reads SFDVKD. Written as DNA, the CDR3 is TGTGCCACCAGTTCTATGTTCAGGGAAGCCAAAAACATTCAGTACTTC. Residues: CATSSMFREAKNIQYF.

CDR3 coding DNA: TGCGCCACCAGAAAGACAGGTCCTAATGAAAAACTGTTTTTT. This encodes CATRKTGPNEKLFF. V is TRBV5-1 and J is TRBJ1-4, with D possibly matching TRBD1 (6 bases). The CDR3 length is 14 residues. Trimming shortened V by 9 bases and J by 3 bases, and 15 bases separated the two germline ends. Looked up from germline, CDR1 is SGHRS and CDR2 is YFSETQ.

This clone was seen a handful of times. The chain recombines TRBV5-6 with TRBJ1-2; maybe TRBD1 (6 bases). Germline loops: CDR1 SGHDT, CDR2 YYEEEE. V was shortened by 1 base and J by 5 bases, with 12 bases between the two germline ends. The CDR3 runs 14 residues. The CDR3 region is CASSLRGSGYGYTF. The CDR3 coding sequence is TGTGCCAGCAGCTTGAGGGGGTCTGGGTATGGCTACACCTTC.

The V and J genes are TRBV18 and TRBJ1-1; D might be TRBD1 (6 bases). V was pared by 0 bases and J by 1 base, with 12 bases between. Germline assignment: CDR1 KGHSH and CDR2 LQKENI. This CDR3 has 16 amino acids. The CDR3: CASSPPGGARNTEAFF. The CDR3 DNA reads TGTGCCAGCTCACCACCAGGGGGGGCCAGGAACACTGAAGCTTTCTTT.

V is TRBV27 and J is TRBJ2-1, with D maybe TRBD2 (5 bases). Trimming left V 5 bases short and J 10 bases short, with 15 bases between. The CDR3 has 13 amino acids. The germline V gene has CDR1 MNHEY and CDR2 SMNVEV (reference sequence). CDR3 sequence (DNA): TGTGCCAGCAGTCCCTCACTAGTAGTCGAGCAGTTCTTC. Translation gives CASSPSLVVEQFF.

The rearrangement joins TRBV2 to TRBJ2-1; a possible D gene is TRBD2 (5 bases). Germline CDR1 reads SNHLY; CDR2 reads FYNNEI. The V gene lost 4 bases and the J gene lost 7 bases, with 11 bases spanning the gap. This CDR3 contains 13 residues. CDR3 region: CASSADFSNEQFF. The CDR3 coding sequence is TGTGCCAGCAGTGCGGACTTTAGTAATGAGCAGTTCTTC.

The rearrangement links TRBV19 to TRBJ2-1; 8 positions match TRBD1. Germline CDR1 reads LNHDA; CDR2 reads SQIVND (reference sequence). This CDR3 has 15 amino acids. V was clipped by 5 bases and J by 5 bases; unmatched bases: 8. The CDR3 DNA reads TGTGCCAGTAGTCAAACAGGGGGGTACCACAATGAGCAGTTCTTC. Its translation is CASSQTGGYHNEQFF.

This clone was counted only a few times. The chain links TRBV9 to TRBJ1-1; D unclear. The V end was cut by 4 bases, the J end by 4 bases, with 14 bases between. This CDR3 spans 14 amino acids. In germline, CDR1 is SGDLS, CDR2 YYNGEE. The CDR3 DNA sequence: TGTGCCAGCAGCCCAGATGAGGGATCCACTGAAGCTTTCTTT. Translating it yields CASSPDEGSTEAFF. Variable domain in full (rest from reference TRBV9 and TRBJ1-1): DSGVTQTPKHLITATGQRVTLRCSPRSGDLSVYWYQQSLDQGLQFLIQYYNGEERAKGNILERFSAQQFPDLHSELNLSSLELGDSALYFCASSPDEGSTEAFFGQGTRLTVV.

The chain carries TRBV16 and TRBJ1-1, with 9 bases aligning to TRBD1. The V and J ends lost 3 bases and 1 base, in that order; junction bases with no gene match: 0. This CDR3 is built from 14 residues. Germline values: CDR1 KGHSY, CDR2 FQNENV. The CDR3 loop is CASSQGQGNTEAFF. CDR3 coding DNA: TGTGCCAGCAGCCAGGGACAGGGGAACACTGAAGCTTTCTTT.

The chain combines TRBV19 with TRBJ1-1; D perhaps matches TRBD1 (5 bases). V lost 6 bases to trimming and J lost 5 bases, with 16 bases between them. Germline loops: CDR1 LNHDA, CDR2 SQIVND (reference sequence). This CDR3 contains 14 residues. The CDR3 sequence is CASRKDTLRTEAFF. As DNA, the CDR3 is TGTGCCAGTAGGAAGGACACGCTGAGAACTGAAGCTTTCTTT.

The rearrangement joins TRBV3-1 (or the pseudogene TRBV3-2) to TRBJ2-7; D not certain. Trimming pared 1 base from V and 2 bases from J, leaving 12 bases between. This CDR3 contains 15 residues. The germline V gene encodes CDR1 LGHDT and CDR2 YNNKEL (reference sequence). As DNA, the CDR3 is TGTGCCAGCAGCCAAGGATCCCACAGCACCTACGAGCAGTACTTC. Protein product: CASSQGSHSTYEQYF.

The rearrangement joins TRBV2 to TRBJ1-2, with D possibly TRBD1 on 6 matching bases. This CDR3 is built from 15 residues. V lost 5 bases and J 0 bases, leaving 13 bases between the germline ends. The germline V gene encodes CDR1 SNHLY and CDR2 FYNNEI. CDR3 loop: CASSPPDRPNYGYTF. CDR3 nucleotides: TGTGCCAGCAGTCCGCCGGACAGACCTAACTATGGCTACACCTTC.

V gene TRBV27 combines with J gene TRBJ1-2, with D hard to call. The CDR3 is 14 residues long. CDR1 is MNHEY, CDR2 SMNVEV, per germline (reference sequence). Trimming removed 2 bases from V and 3 bases from J, with 10 bases in between. The CDR3 region is CASSLGGLDYGYTF. The CDR3 DNA sequence: TGTGCCAGCAGTTTAGGAGGTCTAGACTATGGCTACACCTTC.

The chain is built from TRBV30 and TRBJ2-7; a weak D match, TRBD1 (6 bases). Germline-derived CDR1 and CDR2 are GTSNPN and SVGIG (reference sequence). The CDR3 contains 14 residues. V lost 0 bases, J lost 2 bases, and 11 bases lay in between. The CDR3 region is CAWSVGTTAYEQYF. CDR3 nucleotides: TGTGCCTGGAGTGTTGGGACAACCGCCTACGAGCAGTACTTC.

The chain couples TRBV2 to TRBJ1-4; the D gene is possibly TRBD1 (5 bases). This CDR3 contains 15 residues. CDR1 and CDR2 (germline): SNHLY, FYNNEI. V lost 2 bases and J 8 bases, leaving 15 bases between the germline ends. The CDR3 reads CASSESGVNREKLFF. The CDR3, as DNA: TGTGCCAGCAGTGAATCGGGGGTTAATAGAGAAAAACTGTTTTTT.

The V call is TRBV19, the J call TRBJ1-2; D is ambiguous. CDR3 size: 12 residues. CDR1 LNHDA and CDR2 SQIVND come from the germline V gene (reference sequence). The V and J ends lost 5 bases and 8 bases respectively, with 12 bases between them. The CDR3 is CASSSRLSGYTF. The CDR3 nucleotides read TGTGCCAGTAGTTCCCGGTTATCGGGCTACACCTTC.

The V and J genes are TRBV7-9 and TRBJ2-3; 11 bases line up with TRBD2. The CDR3 extends over 22 amino acids. Looked up from germline, CDR1 is SEHNR and CDR2 is FQNEAQ (reference sequence). V lost 5 bases to trimming and J lost 0 bases; unmatched junction nucleotides: 22. CDR3 in amino acids: CASSRGRITGTSGFASTDTQYF. The CDR3 coding sequence is TGTGCCAGCAGCCGGGGGAGAATAACCGGGACTAGCGGATTCGCTAGCACAGATACGCAGTATTTT.

The V and J genes are TRBV30 and TRBJ2-6, with 7 nucleotides matching TRBD1. There are 14 residues in the CDR3. J gave up 4 bases and V 4 bases, and 4 bases lay outside the gene matches. Germline V lookup: CDR1 GTSNPN, CDR2 SVGIG (reference sequence). CDR3 amino acids: CAWNRGQGANVLTF. The CDR3 DNA is TGTGCCTGGAATAGGGGGCAGGGGGCCAACGTCCTGACTTTC.

This clone has a handful of counts. The rearrangement links TRBV6-6 to TRBJ1-1; a weak D match, TRBD1 (5 bases). V was pared by 4 bases and J by 5 bases, with 11 bases between. The CDR3 runs to 13 residues. CDR1 MNHNY and CDR2 SVGAGI come from the germline V gene (reference sequence). CDR3 sequence reads: CASSSTRDTEAFF. CDR3 coding DNA: TGTGCCAGCAGTTCCACCAGGGATACTGAAGCTTTCTTT.

V usage is TRBV5-5 and J usage is TRBJ2-1; 7 bases fit TRBD2. The CDR3 is 14 amino acids. Germline CDR1 reads SGHKS; CDR2 reads YYEKEE (reference sequence). The junction had 10 bases not matched to a gene; V was cut back by 6 bases and J by 7 bases. The CDR3 region is CASNPVVGGNEQFF. The CDR3 DNA reads TGTGCCAGCAATCCTGTGGTCGGGGGGAATGAGCAGTTCTTC. Variable domain in full (rest from reference TRBV5-5 and TRBJ2-1): DAGVTQSPTHLIKTRGQQVTLRCSPISGHKSVSWYQQVLGQGPQFIFQYYEKEERGRGNFPDRFSARQFPNYSSELNVNALLLGDSALYLCASNPVVGGNEQFFGPGTRLTVL.